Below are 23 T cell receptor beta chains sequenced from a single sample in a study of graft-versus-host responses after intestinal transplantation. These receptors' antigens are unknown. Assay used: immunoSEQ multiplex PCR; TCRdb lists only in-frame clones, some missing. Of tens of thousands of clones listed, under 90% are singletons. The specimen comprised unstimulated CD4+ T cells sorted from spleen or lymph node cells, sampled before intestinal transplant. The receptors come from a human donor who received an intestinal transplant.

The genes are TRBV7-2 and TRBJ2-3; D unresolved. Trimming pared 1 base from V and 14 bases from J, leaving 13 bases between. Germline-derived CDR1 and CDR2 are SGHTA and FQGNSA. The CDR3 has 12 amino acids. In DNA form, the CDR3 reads TGTGCCAGCAGCTTAGGCGCCAGGTTCCTGTATTTT. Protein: CASSLGARFLYF. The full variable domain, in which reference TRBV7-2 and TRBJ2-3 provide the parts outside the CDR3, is GAGVSQSPSNKVTEKGKDVELRCDPISGHTALYWYRQSLGQGLEFLIYFQGNSAPDKSGLPSDRFSAERTGGSVSTLTIQRTQQEDSAVYLCASSLGARFLYFGPGTRLTVL.

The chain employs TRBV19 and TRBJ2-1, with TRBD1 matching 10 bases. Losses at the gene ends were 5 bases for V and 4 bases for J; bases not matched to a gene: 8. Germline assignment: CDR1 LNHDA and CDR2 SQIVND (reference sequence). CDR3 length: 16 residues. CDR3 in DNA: TGTGCCAGTAGTGCTAGGACAGGGGGGGAGTACAATGAGCAGTTCTTC. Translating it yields CASSARTGGEYNEQFF.

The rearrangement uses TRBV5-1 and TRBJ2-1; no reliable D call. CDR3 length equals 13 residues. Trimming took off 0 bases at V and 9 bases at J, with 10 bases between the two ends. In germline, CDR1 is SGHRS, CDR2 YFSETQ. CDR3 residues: CASSLDSFGEQFF. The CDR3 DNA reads TGCGCCAGCAGCTTGGACAGTTTTGGTGAGCAGTTCTTC. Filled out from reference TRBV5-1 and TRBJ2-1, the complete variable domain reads KAGVTQTPRYLIKTRGQQVTLSCSPISGHRSVSWYQQTPGQGLQFLFEYFSETQRNKGNFPGRFSGRQFSNSRSEMNVSTLELGDSALYLCASSLDSFGEQFFGPGTRLTVL.

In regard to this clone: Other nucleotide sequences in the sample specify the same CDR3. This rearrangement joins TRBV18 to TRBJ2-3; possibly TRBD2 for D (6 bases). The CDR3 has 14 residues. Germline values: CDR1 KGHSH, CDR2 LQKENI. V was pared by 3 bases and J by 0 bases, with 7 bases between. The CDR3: CASSPGGSTDTQYF. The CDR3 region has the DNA TGTGCCAGCTCACCCGGGGGTAGCACAGATACGCAGTATTTT.

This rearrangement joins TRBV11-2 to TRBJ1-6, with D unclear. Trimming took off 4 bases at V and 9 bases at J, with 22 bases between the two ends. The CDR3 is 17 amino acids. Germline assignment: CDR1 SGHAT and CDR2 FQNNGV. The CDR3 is CASSSALPGRRGSPLHF. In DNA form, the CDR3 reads TGTGCCAGCAGCTCTGCCCTTCCGGGCAGGCGGGGTTCACCCCTCCACTTT.

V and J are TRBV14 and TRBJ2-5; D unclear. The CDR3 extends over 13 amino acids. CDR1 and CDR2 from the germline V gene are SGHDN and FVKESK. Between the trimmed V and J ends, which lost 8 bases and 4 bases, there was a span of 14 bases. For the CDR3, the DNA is TGTGCCAGCGGCCGGGCGATCGGAGAGACCCAGTACTTC. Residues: CASGRAIGETQYF.

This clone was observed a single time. CDR3 region: CASSLGGARKETQYF. In DNA form, the CDR3 reads TGTGCCAGCTCCCTCGGGGGGGCGCGGAAGGAGACCCAGTACTTC. The V call is TRBV18, the J call TRBJ2-5; 8 bases align to TRBD2. V shed 6 bases and J 5 bases; nucleotides not matched to a gene: 11. The germline V gene has CDR1 KGHSH and CDR2 LQKENI. The CDR3 totals 15 residues.

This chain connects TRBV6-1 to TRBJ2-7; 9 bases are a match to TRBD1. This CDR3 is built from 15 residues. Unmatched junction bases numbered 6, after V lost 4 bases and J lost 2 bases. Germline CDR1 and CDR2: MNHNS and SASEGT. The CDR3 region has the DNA TGTGCCAGCAGTGCCTCGGGACAGGGAACCTACGAGCAGTACTTC. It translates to CASSASGQGTYEQYF.

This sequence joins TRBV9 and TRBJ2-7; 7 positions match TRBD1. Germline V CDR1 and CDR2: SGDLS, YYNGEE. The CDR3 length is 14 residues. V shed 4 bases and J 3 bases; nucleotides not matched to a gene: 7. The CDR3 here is CASSPMTGNYEQYF. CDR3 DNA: TGTGCCAGCAGCCCTATGACAGGGAACTACGAGCAGTACTTC.

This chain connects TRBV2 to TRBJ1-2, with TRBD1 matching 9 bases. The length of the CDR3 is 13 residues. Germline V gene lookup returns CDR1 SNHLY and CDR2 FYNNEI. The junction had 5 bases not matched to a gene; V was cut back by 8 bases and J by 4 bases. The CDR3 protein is CASPTGGPYGYTF. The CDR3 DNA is TGTGCCAGCCCGACAGGGGGGCCCTATGGCTACACCTTC.

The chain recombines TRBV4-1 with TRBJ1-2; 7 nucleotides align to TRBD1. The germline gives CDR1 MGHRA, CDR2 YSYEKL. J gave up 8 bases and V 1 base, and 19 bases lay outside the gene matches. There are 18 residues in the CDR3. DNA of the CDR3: TGCGCCAGCAGCCAAGGTGCCCAAGCCAGACAGGGAAGGCACGGCTACACCTTC. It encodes CASSQGAQARQGRHGYTF.

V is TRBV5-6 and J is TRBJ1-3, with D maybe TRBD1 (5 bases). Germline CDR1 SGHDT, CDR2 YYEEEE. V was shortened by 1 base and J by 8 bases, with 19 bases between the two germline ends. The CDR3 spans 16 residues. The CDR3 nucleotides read TGTGCCAGCAGCTTGTTGCTTCCGGACATTCGGGACACCATATATTTT. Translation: CASSLLLPDIRDTIYF. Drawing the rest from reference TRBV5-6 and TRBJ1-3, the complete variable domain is DAGVTQSPTHLIKTRGQQVTLRCSPKSGHDTVSWYQQALGQGPQFIFQYYEEEERQRGNFPDRFSGHQFPNYSSELNVNALLLGDSALYLCASSLLLPDIRDTIYFGEGSWLTVV.

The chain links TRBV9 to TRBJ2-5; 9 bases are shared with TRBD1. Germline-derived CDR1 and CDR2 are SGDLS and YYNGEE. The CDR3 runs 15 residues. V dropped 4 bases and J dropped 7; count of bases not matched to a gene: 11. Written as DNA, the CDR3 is TGTGCCAGCAGCACCGCCGGGACAGGGTTGGGGACCCAGTACTTC. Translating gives CASSTAGTGLGTQYF.

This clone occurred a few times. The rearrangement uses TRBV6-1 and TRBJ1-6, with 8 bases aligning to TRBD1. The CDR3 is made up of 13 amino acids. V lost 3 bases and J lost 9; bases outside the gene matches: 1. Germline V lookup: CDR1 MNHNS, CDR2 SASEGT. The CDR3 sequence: CASSEQGASPLHF. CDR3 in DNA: TGTGCCAGCAGTGAGCAGGGGGCTTCACCCCTCCACTTT.

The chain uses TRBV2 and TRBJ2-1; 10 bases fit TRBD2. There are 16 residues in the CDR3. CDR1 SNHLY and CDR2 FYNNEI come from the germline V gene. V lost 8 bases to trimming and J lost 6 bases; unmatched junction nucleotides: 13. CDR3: CASGRTSGLGGNEQFF. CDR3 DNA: TGTGCCAGCGGCCGGACTAGCGGACTTGGAGGCAATGAGCAGTTCTTC.

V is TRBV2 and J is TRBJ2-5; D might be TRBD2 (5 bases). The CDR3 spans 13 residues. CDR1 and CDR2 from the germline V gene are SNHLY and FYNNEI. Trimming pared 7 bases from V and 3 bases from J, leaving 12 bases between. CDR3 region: CASTGRREETQYF. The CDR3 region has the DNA TGTGCCAGCACAGGCAGGCGGGAAGAGACCCAGTACTTC.

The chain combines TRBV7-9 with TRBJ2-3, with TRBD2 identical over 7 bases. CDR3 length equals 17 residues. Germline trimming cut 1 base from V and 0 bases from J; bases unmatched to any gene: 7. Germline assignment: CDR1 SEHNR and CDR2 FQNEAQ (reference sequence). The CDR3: CASSLGILALSTDTQYF. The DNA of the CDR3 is TGTGCCAGCAGCTTAGGGATACTAGCGCTTAGCACAGATACGCAGTATTTT.

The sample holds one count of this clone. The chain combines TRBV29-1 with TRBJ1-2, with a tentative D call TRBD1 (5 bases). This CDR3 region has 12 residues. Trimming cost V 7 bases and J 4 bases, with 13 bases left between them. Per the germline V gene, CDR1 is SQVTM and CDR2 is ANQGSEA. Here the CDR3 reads CSAEKDSYGYTF. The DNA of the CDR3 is TGCAGCGCAGAGAAAGACAGCTATGGCTACACCTTC.

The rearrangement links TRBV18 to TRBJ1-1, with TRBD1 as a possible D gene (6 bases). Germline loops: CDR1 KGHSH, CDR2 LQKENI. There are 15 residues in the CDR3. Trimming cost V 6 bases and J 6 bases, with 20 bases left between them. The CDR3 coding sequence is TGTGCCAGCTCCCAATCCACCACAGGGAGGGCTGAAGCTTTCTTT. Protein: CASSQSTTGRAEAFF.

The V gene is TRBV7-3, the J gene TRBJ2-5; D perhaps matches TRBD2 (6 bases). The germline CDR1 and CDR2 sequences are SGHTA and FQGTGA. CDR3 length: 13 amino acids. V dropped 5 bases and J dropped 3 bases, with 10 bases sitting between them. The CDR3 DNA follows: TGTGCCAGCAGCCTAGCGACCAAAGAGACCCAGTACTTC. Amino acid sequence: CASSLATKETQYF.

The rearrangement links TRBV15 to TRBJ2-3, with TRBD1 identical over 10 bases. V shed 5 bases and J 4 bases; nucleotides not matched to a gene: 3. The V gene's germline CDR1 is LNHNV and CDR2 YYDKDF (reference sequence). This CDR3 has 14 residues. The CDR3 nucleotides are TGTGCCACCAGCCGGGACAGGGGCTCAGATACGCAGTATTTT. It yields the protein CATSRDRGSDTQYF.

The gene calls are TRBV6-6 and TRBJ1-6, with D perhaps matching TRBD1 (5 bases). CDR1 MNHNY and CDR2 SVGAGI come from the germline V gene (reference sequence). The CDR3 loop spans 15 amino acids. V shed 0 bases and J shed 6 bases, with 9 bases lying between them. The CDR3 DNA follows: TGTGCCAGCAGTTACTCGGGGGGGGGTAATTCACCCCTCCACTTT. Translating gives CASSYSGGGNSPLHF.

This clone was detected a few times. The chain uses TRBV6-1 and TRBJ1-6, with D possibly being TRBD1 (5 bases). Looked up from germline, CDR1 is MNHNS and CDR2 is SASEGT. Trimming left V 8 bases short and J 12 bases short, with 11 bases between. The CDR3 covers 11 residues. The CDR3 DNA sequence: TGTGCCAGCTCGCGGGGGGAACCCCTCCACTTT. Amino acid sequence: CASSRGEPLHF.